Listed here is a single TCR beta chain. This specimen comes from a study of blood T cell repertoires in COVID-19. At the level of the study: COVID-19 samples collected from the United States, Italy and Spain covered acute and convalescent phases. PBMCs, B-cell-depleted T cells, or T cells were the source of the cDNA or gDNA that made up the material.

Germline V gene lookup returns CDR1 LGHDT and CDR2 YNNKEL (reference sequence). This CDR3 spans 14 amino acids. Trimming left V 1 base short and J 7 bases short, with 8 bases between. The authors' processing: Reference gene primer amplification yielded estimated nucleated cell counts. Clones were sequenced by immunoSEQ multiplex PCR, and TCRdb holds only the in-frame ones, with some missing. The DNA was the basis for D and trimming; V, J and clone size are from that table. Of 200,000 to 250,000 clones listed, 75% to 90% are singletons. Recovery meant two consecutive negative NP/OP PCR tests, professional clearance, or resolved symptoms.

The sequence came from a man aged 25 to 40 who had recovered from COVID-19. The chain joins TRBV3-1 (or the pseudogene TRBV3-2) to TRBJ1-6; D not certain. The sequencing sample was made of PBMCs or T cells enriched from blood (not recorded which). CDR3 in DNA: TGTGCCAGCAGCCAAGGAAGCAGGAATTCACCCCTCCACTTT. This encodes CASSQGSRNSPLHF.